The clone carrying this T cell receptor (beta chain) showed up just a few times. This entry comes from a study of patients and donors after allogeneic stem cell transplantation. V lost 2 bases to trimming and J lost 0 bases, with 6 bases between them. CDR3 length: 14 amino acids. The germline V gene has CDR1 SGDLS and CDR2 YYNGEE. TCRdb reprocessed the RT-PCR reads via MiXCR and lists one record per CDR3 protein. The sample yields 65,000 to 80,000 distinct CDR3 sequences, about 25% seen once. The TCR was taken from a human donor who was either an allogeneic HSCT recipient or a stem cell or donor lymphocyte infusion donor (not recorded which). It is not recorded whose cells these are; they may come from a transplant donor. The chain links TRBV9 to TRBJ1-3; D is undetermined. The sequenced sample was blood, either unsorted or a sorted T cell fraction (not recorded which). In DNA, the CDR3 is TGTGCCAGCAGCGTTTTAAGCTCTGGAAACACCATATATTTT. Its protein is CASSVLSSGNTIYF.